This is a list of T cell receptor beta chains from one sample in a study of T cell clonotyping in hematopoietic cell transplantation. TCRdb's table, derived via immunoSEQ multiplex PCR, lists solely in-frame clones and lacks some. The sample shows approximately 50,000 clones, 80% to 90% of them seen only once. This material consisted of peripheral blood mononuclear cells, taken before stem cell transplant. Receptor source: a man aged 55 to 69 with biphenotypic leukemia. Some clones in this sample may be carry-over from other donors' samples. Both conserved end residues are part of each CDR3. D genes are given only for firm matches. Expanded clones get a size class; other rows say once, few or many, or leave the size out.

CDR3 protein: CATSRRGLSSVSYEQYF; CDR3 DNA: TGTGCCACCAGCAGACGAGGACTCTCGTCGGTTTCCTACGAGCAGTACTTC; clone size: -; D gene: -; J gene: TRBJ2-7; V gene: TRBV15
CDR3 protein: CASSVRTGDGYTF; CDR3 DNA: TGTGCCAGCAGTGTAAGGACAGGGGATGGCTACACCTTC; clone size: -; D gene: TRBD1; J gene: TRBJ1-2; V gene: TRBV2
CDR3 protein: CSVLTRTYEQYF; CDR3 DNA: TGCAGCGTCCTGACTAGAACCTACGAGCAGTACTTC; clone size: -; D gene: -; J gene: TRBJ2-7; V gene: TRBV29-1
CDR3 protein: CASSFAGRVETQYF; CDR3 DNA: TGTGCCAGCAGCTTCGCAGGGAGAGTGGAGACCCAGTACTTC; clone size: -; D gene: -; J gene: TRBJ2-5; V gene: TRBV7-2
CDR3 protein: CASSKGEYTGELFF; CDR3 DNA: TGTGCCAGCAGCAAGGGGGAGTACACCGGGGAGCTGTTTTTT; clone size: -; D gene: -; J gene: TRBJ2-2; V gene: TRBV21-1
CDR3 protein: CASSLEGRGLEAFF; CDR3 DNA: TGTGCCAGCAGCCTTGAGGGCAGGGGCTTGGAGGCTTTCTTT; clone size: -; D gene: -; J gene: TRBJ1-1; V gene: TRBV7-9
CDR3 protein: CASSEYPSAQETQYF; CDR3 DNA: TGTGCCAGCAGTGAATACCCTAGCGCACAAGAGACCCAGTACTTC; clone size: -; D gene: -; J gene: TRBJ2-5; V gene: TRBV6-1
CDR3 protein: CASTSGQSGKFGFEQYF; CDR3 DNA: TGTGCCAGCACATCTGGACAGAGCGGGAAGTTCGGGTTCGAGCAGTACTTC; clone size: -; D gene: -; J gene: TRBJ2-7; V gene: TRBV18
CDR3 protein: CASRPSGGRVQPQHF; CDR3 DNA: TGTGCCAGCAGGCCCAGCGGGGGGCGCGTTCAGCCCCAGCATTTT; clone size: -; D gene: -; J gene: TRBJ1-5; V gene: TRBV6-5
CDR3 protein: CASSSAREADTQYF; CDR3 DNA: TGTGCCAGCAGTTCCGCTAGGGAGGCAGATACGCAGTATTTT; clone size: -; D gene: -; J gene: TRBJ2-3; V gene: TRBV6-5
CDR3 protein: CASNSFSPNEQFF; CDR3 DNA: TGTGCCAGCAATTCATTCTCGCCGAATGAGCAGTTCTTC; clone size: -; D gene: -; J gene: TRBJ2-1; V gene: TRBV28
CDR3 protein: CASSVGALEGTEAFF; CDR3 DNA: TGTGCCAGCAGCGTTGGGGCGCTGGAAGGGACTGAAGCTTTCTTT; clone size: -; D gene: -; J gene: TRBJ1-1; V gene: TRBV9
CDR3 protein: CASSLAARQGGQQYF; CDR3 DNA: TGTGCCAGCAGCTTAGCGGCCCGACAGGGGGGTCAGCAGTATTTT; clone size: -; D gene: TRBD1; J gene: TRBJ2-3; V gene: TRBV7-8
CDR3 protein: CASSFGRDYGYTF; CDR3 DNA: TGTGCCAGCAGTTTCGGCAGGGACTATGGCTACACCTTC; clone size: -; D gene: -; J gene: TRBJ1-2; V gene: TRBV27
CDR3 protein: CASNHPVGRPNTRGYTF; CDR3 DNA: TGTGCCAGCAACCACCCGGTGGGCAGACCCAATACTAGAGGCTACACCTTC; clone size: -; D gene: -; J gene: TRBJ1-2; V gene: TRBV11-2
CDR3 protein: CASSQNTEAFF; CDR3 DNA: TGTGCCAGCAGCCAGAACACTGAAGCTTTCTTT; clone size: -; D gene: -; J gene: TRBJ1-1; V gene: TRBV28
CDR3 protein: CASSLDPGIYAEQYF; CDR3 DNA: TGCGCCAGCAGCTTGGATCCAGGAATCTACGCCGAGCAGTACTTC; clone size: -; D gene: -; J gene: TRBJ2-7; V gene: TRBV5-1
CDR3 protein: CASRTTTGVGSRGYEQYF; CDR3 DNA: TGTGCCAGCAGAACGACCACAGGGGTTGGCTCCAGGGGCTACGAGCAGTACTTC; clone size: -; D gene: TRBD1; J gene: TRBJ2-7; V gene: TRBV28
CDR3 protein: CASSGTSGRAGNEQFF; CDR3 DNA: TGTGCCAGTAGTGGGACTAGCGGGAGGGCCGGCAATGAGCAGTTCTTC; clone size: -; D gene: TRBD2; J gene: TRBJ2-1; V gene: TRBV19
CDR3 protein: CASSAPGQLPYGYTF; CDR3 DNA: TGTGCCAGCAGCGCCCCGGGACAGCTCCCCTATGGCTACACCTTC; clone size: -; D gene: TRBD1; J gene: TRBJ1-2; V gene: TRBV9
CDR3 protein: CAISGGQGDSYEQYF; CDR3 DNA: TGTGCCATCAGTGGGGGACAGGGGGACTCCTACGAGCAGTACTTC; clone size: once; D gene: TRBD1; J gene: TRBJ2-7; V gene: TRBV10-3
CDR3 protein: CASSLPRGNTGELFF; CDR3 DNA: TGTGCCAGCAGTTTACCCAGGGGGAACACCGGGGAGCTGTTTTTT; clone size: once; D gene: -; J gene: TRBJ2-2; V gene: TRBV28
CDR3 protein: CASSWGARSGNTIYF; CDR3 DNA: TGTGCCAGCAGTTGGGGGGCTAGGTCTGGAAACACCATATATTTT; clone size: -; D gene: -; J gene: TRBJ1-3; V gene: TRBV6-6
CDR3 protein: CASSQGQSLRNEQFF; CDR3 DNA: TGCGCCAGCAGTCAAGGACAAAGCCTTAGGAATGAGCAGTTCTTC; clone size: -; D gene: -; J gene: TRBJ2-1; V gene: TRBV23-1
CDR3 protein: CAIRFGQSDTGELFF; CDR3 DNA: TGTGCCATCAGATTTGGTCAATCGGACACCGGGGAGCTGTTTTTT; clone size: -; D gene: -; J gene: TRBJ2-2; V gene: TRBV10-3
CDR3 protein: CASSLTPSGGVNEQFF; CDR3 DNA: TGTGCCAGCAGCTTAACGCCTAGCGGGGGCGTTAATGAGCAGTTCTTC; clone size: -; D gene: TRBD2; J gene: TRBJ2-1; V gene: TRBV7-3
CDR3 protein: CASSLAGSWDEAFF; CDR3 DNA: TGCGCCAGCAGCTTGGCGGGGAGTTGGGATGAAGCTTTCTTT; clone size: -; D gene: -; J gene: TRBJ1-1; V gene: TRBV5-1
CDR3 protein: CASSLSGLRTDTQYF; CDR3 DNA: TGTGCCAGCAGCTTATCCGGCCTTCGCACAGATACGCAGTATTTT; clone size: -; D gene: -; J gene: TRBJ2-3; V gene: TRBV11-3
CDR3 protein: CASSSPSGRAAGELFF; CDR3 DNA: TGTGCCAGTAGCTCCCCGAGCGGGAGGGCGGCCGGGGAGCTGTTTTTT; clone size: -; D gene: TRBD2; J gene: TRBJ2-2; V gene: TRBV19
CDR3 protein: CASTGDRGRGSYEQYF; CDR3 DNA: TGCGCCAGCACCGGGGACAGGGGAAGGGGCTCCTACGAGCAGTACTTC; clone size: -; D gene: TRBD1; J gene: TRBJ2-7; V gene: TRBV5-1